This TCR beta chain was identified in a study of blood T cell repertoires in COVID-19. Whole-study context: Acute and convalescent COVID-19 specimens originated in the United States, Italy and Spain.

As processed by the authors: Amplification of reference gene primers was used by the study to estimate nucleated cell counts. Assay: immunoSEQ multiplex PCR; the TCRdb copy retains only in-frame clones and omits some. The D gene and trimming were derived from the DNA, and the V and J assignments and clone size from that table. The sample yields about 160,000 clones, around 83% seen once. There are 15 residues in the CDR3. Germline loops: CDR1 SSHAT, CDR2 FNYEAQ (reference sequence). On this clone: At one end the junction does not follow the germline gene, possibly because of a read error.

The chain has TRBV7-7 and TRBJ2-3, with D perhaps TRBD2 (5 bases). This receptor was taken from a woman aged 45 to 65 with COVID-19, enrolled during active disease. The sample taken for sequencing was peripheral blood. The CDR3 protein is CASSLGSSRTDTQYF. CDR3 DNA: TGTGCTAGCAGCTTAGGGTCTAGCCGCACAGATACGCAGTATTTT.